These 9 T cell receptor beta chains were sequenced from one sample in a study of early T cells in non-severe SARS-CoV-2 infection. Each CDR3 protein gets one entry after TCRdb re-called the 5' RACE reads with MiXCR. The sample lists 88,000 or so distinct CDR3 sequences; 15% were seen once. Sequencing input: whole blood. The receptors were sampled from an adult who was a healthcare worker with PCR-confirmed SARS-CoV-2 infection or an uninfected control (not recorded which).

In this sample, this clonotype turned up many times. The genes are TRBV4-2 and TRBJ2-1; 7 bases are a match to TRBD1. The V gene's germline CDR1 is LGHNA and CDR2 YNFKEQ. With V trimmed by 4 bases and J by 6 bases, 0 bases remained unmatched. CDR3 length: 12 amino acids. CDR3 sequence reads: CASSPGGNEQFF. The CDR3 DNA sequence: TGTGCCAGCAGCCCAGGGGGCAATGAGCAGTTCTTC.

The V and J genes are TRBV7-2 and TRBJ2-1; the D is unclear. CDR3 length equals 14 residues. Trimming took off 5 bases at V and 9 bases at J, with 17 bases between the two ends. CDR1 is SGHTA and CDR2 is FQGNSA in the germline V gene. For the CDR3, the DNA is TGTGCCAGCAGCCCATCAGTTCGTCGAAGTGAGCAGTTCTTC. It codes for CASSPSVRRSEQFF. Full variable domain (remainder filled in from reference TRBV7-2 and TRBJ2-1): GAGVSQSPSNKVTEKGKDVELRCDPISGHTALYWYRQSLGQGLEFLIYFQGNSAPDKSGLPSDRFSAERTGGSVSTLTIQRTQQEDSAVYLCASSPSVRRSEQFFGPGTRLTVL.

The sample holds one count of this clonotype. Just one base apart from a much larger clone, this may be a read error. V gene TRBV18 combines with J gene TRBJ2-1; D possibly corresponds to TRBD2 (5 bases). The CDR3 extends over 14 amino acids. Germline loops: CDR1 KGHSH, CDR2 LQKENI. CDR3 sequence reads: CANSPSFTSNEQFF. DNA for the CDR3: TGTGCCAACTCACCTAGCTTCACCTCCAATGAGCAGTTCTTC. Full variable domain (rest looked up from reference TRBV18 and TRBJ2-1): NAGVMQNPRHLVRRRGQEARLRCSPMKGHSHVYWYRQLPEEGLKFMVYLQKENIIDESGMPKERFSAEFPKEGPSILRIQQVVRGDSAAYFCANSPSFTSNEQFFGPGTRLTVL.

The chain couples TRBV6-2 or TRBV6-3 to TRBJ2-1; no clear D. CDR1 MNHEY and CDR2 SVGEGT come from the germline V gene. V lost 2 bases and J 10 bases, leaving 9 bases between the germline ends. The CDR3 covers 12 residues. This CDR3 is CASSYTSLEQFF. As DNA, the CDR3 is TGTGCCAGCAGTTACACAAGCCTAGAGCAGTTCTTC.

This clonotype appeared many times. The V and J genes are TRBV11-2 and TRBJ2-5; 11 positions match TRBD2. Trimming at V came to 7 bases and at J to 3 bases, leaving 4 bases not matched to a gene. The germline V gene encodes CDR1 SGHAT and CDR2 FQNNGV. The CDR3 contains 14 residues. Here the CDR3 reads CASTVTSGKETQYF. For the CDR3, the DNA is TGTGCCAGCACTGTGACTAGCGGGAAAGAGACCCAGTACTTC.

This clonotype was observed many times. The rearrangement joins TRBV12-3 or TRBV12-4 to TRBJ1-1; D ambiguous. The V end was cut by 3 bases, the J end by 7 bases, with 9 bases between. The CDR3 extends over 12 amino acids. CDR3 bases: TGTGCCAGCAGTTTTTTCCGAAGTGAAGCTTTCTTT. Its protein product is CASSFFRSEAFF.

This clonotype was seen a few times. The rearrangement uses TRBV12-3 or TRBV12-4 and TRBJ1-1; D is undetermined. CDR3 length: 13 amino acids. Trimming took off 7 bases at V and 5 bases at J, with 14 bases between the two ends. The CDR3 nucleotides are TGTGCCAGCACCCTAGGAGGGAAGACTGAAGCTTTCTTT. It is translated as CASTLGGKTEAFF.

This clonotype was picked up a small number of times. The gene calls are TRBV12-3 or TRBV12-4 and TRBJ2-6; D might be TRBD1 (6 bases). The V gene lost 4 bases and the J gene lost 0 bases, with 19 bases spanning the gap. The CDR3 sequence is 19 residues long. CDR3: CASSSPYGTPNSGANVLTF. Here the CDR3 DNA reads TGTGCCAGCAGTTCACCTTACGGGACACCTAACTCTGGGGCCAACGTCCTGACTTTC.

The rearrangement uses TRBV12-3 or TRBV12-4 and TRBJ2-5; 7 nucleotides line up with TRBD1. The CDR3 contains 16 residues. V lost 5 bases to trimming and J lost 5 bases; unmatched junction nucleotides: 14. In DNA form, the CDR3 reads TGTGCCAGCAGTCTTTGGGCAGGGGGATCCGAGGAGACCCAGTACTTC. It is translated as CASSLWAGGSEETQYF.